The 18 T cell receptor beta chains reported below all come from one sample, sequenced in a study of naive and memory T cell subsets. An equimolar mix of two oligonucleotides served as the beta constant-region primer for TRBC1 and TRBC2. Ligated cDNA was amplified by four rounds of PCR with nested alpha and beta constant-region primers and SP2. MiXCR, run by TCRdb on the UMI-ligation and nested PCR reads, gives a single entry per CDR3 protein. The sample records under 35,000 distinct CDR3 sequences, 15% to 20% being singletons. The sequenced sample was effector memory CD4+ T cells from blood. This sample's subset: effector memory, CD45RA- CD27-. The receptor source for this set is a human donor in good health.

This sequence joins TRBV5-5 and TRBJ1-2; 7 bases map to TRBD1. Unmatched junction bases numbered 13, after V lost 4 bases and J lost 4 bases. The CDR3 is made up of 16 amino acids. The V gene's germline CDR1 is SGHKS and CDR2 YYEKEE (reference sequence). CDR3 sequence reads: CASSGTGQAVLYGYTF. The CDR3 region has the DNA TGTGCCAGCAGCGGGACCGGACAGGCCGTACTCTATGGCTACACCTTC.

This clonotype was recorded many times. The chain links TRBV28 to TRBJ1-1; 7 positions match TRBD1. The length of the CDR3 is 13 residues. V lost 6 bases, J lost 7 bases, and 8 bases stayed unmatched. Germline CDR1 reads MDHEN; CDR2 reads SYDVKM. CDR3 in amino acids: CASSPIRDSEAFF. In nucleotides, the CDR3 is TGTGCCAGCAGCCCGATACGGGACAGTGAAGCTTTCTTT.

Relative to its sample, this clonotype is medium-sized. V usage is TRBV5-1 and J usage is TRBJ1-1, with D tentatively TRBD1 (6 bases). Trimming took off 4 bases at V and 2 bases at J, with 12 bases between the two ends. CDR1 and CDR2 (germline): SGHRS, YFSETQ. The CDR3 is made up of 14 amino acids. As DNA, the CDR3 is TGCGCCAGCAGCCCGGACAGTATTAACACTGAAGCTTTCTTT. This sequence encodes CASSPDSINTEAFF.

This clonotype is classed as medium-sized. The chain links TRBV20-1 to TRBJ2-1; 12 bases fit TRBD2. The CDR3 loop spans 16 amino acids. V lost 1 base to trimming and J lost 1 base; unmatched junction nucleotides: 2. Per the germline V gene, CDR1 is DFQATT and CDR2 is SNEGSKA (reference sequence). The CDR3 DNA reads TGCAGTGCTAGAGCACTAGCGGGAGGTTCCTACAATGAGCAGTTCTTC. It is translated as CSARALAGGSYNEQFF.

CDR3 residues: CASSLIRGGYEQYF. DNA for the CDR3: TGCGCCAGCAGCTTGATACGTGGCGGATACGAGCAGTACTTC. The chain has TRBV5-1 and TRBJ2-7; D call uncertain. V lost 1 base to trimming and J lost 4 bases, with 12 bases between them. This CDR3 is built from 14 residues. Germline V CDR1 and CDR2: SGHRS, YFSETQ. The full variable domain, its missing parts supplied by reference TRBV5-1 and TRBJ2-7, is KAGVTQTPRYLIKTRGQQVTLSCSPISGHRSVSWYQQTPGQGLQFLFEYFSETQRNKGNFPGRFSGRQFSNSRSEMNVSTLELGDSALYLCASSLIRGGYEQYFGPGTRLTVT.

In this sample, this clonotype turned up a few times. V is TRBV20-1 and J is TRBJ2-6; 13 bases match TRBD2. V lost 6 bases, J lost 2 bases, and 7 bases stayed unmatched. The germline CDR1 and CDR2 sequences are DFQATT and SNEGSKA (reference sequence). This CDR3 has 17 residues. CDR3 residues: CSAQRTSGRAGANVLTF. The CDR3 nucleotides read TGCAGTGCCCAGCGGACTAGCGGGAGAGCTGGGGCCAACGTCCTGACTTTC.

This rearrangement joins TRBV29-1 to TRBJ2-1, with 9 bases that match TRBD2. The CDR3 is 14 amino acids. V lost 4 bases, J lost 9 bases, and 10 bases stayed unmatched. Looked up from germline, CDR1 is SQVTM and CDR2 is ANQGSEA. The CDR3 DNA reads TGCAGCGTTGTTGCGGGAGGGCCCTGGGGTGAGCAGTTCTTC. Translated: CSVVAGGPWGEQFF.

This clonotype was counted at least ten times. The V gene is TRBV5-1, the J gene TRBJ2-7; no reliable D call. V was cut by 0 bases and J by 6 bases, with 10 bases left in between. The CDR3 is 13 amino acids. Germline V lookup: CDR1 SGHRS, CDR2 YFSETQ. CDR3 sequence: CASSLAYEGEQYF. The DNA of the CDR3 is TGCGCCAGCAGCTTGGCCTACGAAGGCGAGCAGTACTTC. The entire variable domain, with the rest obtained from reference TRBV5-1 and TRBJ2-7, is as follows: KAGVTQTPRYLIKTRGQQVTLSCSPISGHRSVSWYQQTPGQGLQFLFEYFSETQRNKGNFPGRFSGRQFSNSRSEMNVSTLELGDSALYLCASSLAYEGEQYFGPGTRLTVT.

Many counts were recorded for this clonotype. The chain joins TRBV20-1 to TRBJ2-1, with TRBD2 matching over 8 bases. The CDR3 extends over 18 amino acids. The J segment lost 5 bases and the V segment lost 0 bases, leaving 15 bases of the junction unmatched. Germline loops: CDR1 DFQATT, CDR2 SNEGSKA (reference sequence). The CDR3 spells CSARDLAGLLSGHNEQFF. The CDR3 DNA sequence: TGCAGTGCTAGAGATTTAGCGGGATTATTGAGTGGCCACAATGAGCAGTTCTTC.

This clonotype was counted between two and nine times. V and J are TRBV5-1 and TRBJ2-1; tentative D call: TRBD2 (7 bases). The V gene's germline CDR1 is SGHRS and CDR2 YFSETQ. This CDR3 spans 15 amino acids. V was shortened by 3 bases and J by 4 bases, with 14 bases between the two germline ends. This CDR3 is CASSWGGPAYNEQFF. As DNA, the CDR3 is TGCGCCAGCAGCTGGGGGGGCCCTGCGTACAATGAGCAGTTCTTC.

This clonotype was picked up many times. The chain is built from TRBV5-1 and TRBJ2-3, with TRBD1 matching 9 bases. The J segment lost 4 bases and the V segment lost 4 bases, leaving 4 bases of the junction unmatched. Germline loops: CDR1 SGHRS, CDR2 YFSETQ. The CDR3 sequence is 14 residues long. CDR3 in amino acids: CASSLRDRADTQYF. CDR3 sequence (DNA): TGCGCCAGCAGCCTCCGGGACAGGGCAGATACGCAGTATTTT. Full variable domain (missing parts from reference TRBV5-1 and TRBJ2-3): KAGVTQTPRYLIKTRGQQVTLSCSPISGHRSVSWYQQTPGQGLQFLFEYFSETQRNKGNFPGRFSGRQFSNSRSEMNVSTLELGDSALYLCASSLRDRADTQYFGPGTRLTVL.

This clonotype is medium-sized by share. The chain joins TRBV4-1 to TRBJ1-1, with TRBD1 matching 9 bases. There are 14 residues in the CDR3. V lost 6 bases to trimming and J lost 0 bases; unmatched junction nucleotides: 2. Germline V gives CDR1 MGHRA, CDR2 YSYEKL. The CDR3 region has the DNA TGCGCCAGCAGGGGGACAGGGATGAACACTGAAGCTTTCTTT. It yields the protein CASRGTGMNTEAFF.

This clonotype has more than one count but fewer than ten. The chain couples TRBV20-1 to TRBJ2-1; possible D gene TRBD1, 6 bases. The V gene's germline CDR1 is DFQATT and CDR2 SNEGSKA (reference sequence). V gave up 6 bases and J gave up 5 bases, with 17 bases separating them. The CDR3 is 14 residues long. Written as DNA, the CDR3 is TGCAGTGCGAGGACCGGGACAAGAGACAATGAGCAGTTCTTC. Translated, it gives CSARTGTRDNEQFF.

The CDR3 nucleotides are TGCAGCGTTGCAGCGGGAGTATTTCGAGGTATCGGGGAGCTGTTTTTT. Amino acids: CSVAAGVFRGIGELFF. The chain recombines TRBV29-1 with TRBJ2-2; 8 positions agree with TRBD2. From germline, CDR1 is SQVTM and CDR2 ANQGSEA. The CDR3 contains 16 residues. V shed 4 bases, J shed 7 bases, and the junction held 14 bases outside the gene matches.

This chain's CDR3 is CASSPFGGSLDTEAFF. The DNA of the CDR3 is TGCGCCAGCAGCCCATTCGGGGGGAGCCTGGACACTGAAGCTTTCTTT. The V and J genes are TRBV5-1 and TRBJ1-1, with D possibly matching TRBD1 (5 bases). The CDR3 contains 16 residues. Trimming cost V 4 bases and J 3 bases, with 19 bases left between them. CDR1 is SGHRS and CDR2 is YFSETQ in the germline V gene. Filled out from reference TRBV5-1 and TRBJ1-1, the complete variable domain reads KAGVTQTPRYLIKTRGQQVTLSCSPISGHRSVSWYQQTPGQGLQFLFEYFSETQRNKGNFPGRFSGRQFSNSRSEMNVSTLELGDSALYLCASSPFGGSLDTEAFFGQGTRLTVV.

The rearrangement uses TRBV29-1 and TRBJ2-1; 10 positions agree with TRBD2. This CDR3 contains 14 residues. Germline V gene sequence: CDR1 SQVTM, CDR2 ANQGSEA. J was trimmed by 5 bases and V by 4 bases; bases with no gene match: 5. For the CDR3, the DNA is TGCAGCGTTGTATGGCTAGCGGGGGACAATGAGCAGTTCTTC. Its translation: CSVVWLAGDNEQFF.

V is TRBV5-1 and J is TRBJ2-3, with D perhaps matching TRBD1 (6 bases). Germline V gene lookup returns CDR1 SGHRS and CDR2 YFSETQ. V dropped 0 bases and J dropped 0 bases, with 8 bases sitting between them. The CDR3 totals 15 residues. This CDR3 reads CASSLARGSTDTQYF. For the CDR3, the DNA is TGCGCCAGCAGCTTGGCTAGGGGGAGCACAGATACGCAGTATTTT.

The chain couples TRBV29-1 to TRBJ2-1, with TRBD1 as a possible D gene (5 bases). This CDR3 has 15 residues. V was clipped by 0 bases and J by 7 bases, with 16 bases between them. Germline values: CDR1 SQVTM, CDR2 ANQGSEA. DNA of the CDR3: TGCAGCGTTGAAGACTCAGGAATCAGGGTGAATGAGCAGTTCTTC. Protein product: CSVEDSGIRVNEQFF.